This T cell receptor beta chain was recovered during a study of shared clonotypes between healthy human individuals (dated by TCRdb to about 2020). Regarding the research as a whole: The cohort included three men and two women between 18 and 49 years of age. For each donor, CD4 naive and CD4 memory were each given three plates, CD8 naive was given two plates, and CD8 memory was given one plate. Blood TCR repertoires of about 5 healthy adults were deeply sequenced to estimate repertoire size and the extent of clonotype sharing between individuals. To increase sequencing depth and limit assay-specific biases, TCR repertoire library preparation and sequencing were carried out by different laboratories using diverse techniques. Per donor, leukapheresis produced somewhere between about 0.94 and 9 billion PBMCs.

As to this clone: Its recognized antigen is unknown. No base quality information exists; no much larger clone differs at one position.

TCR CDR3 regions were amplified from genomic DNA by multiplex PCR using the deep immunoSEQ assay. For each cell subset, the extracted genomic DNA was distributed evenly across all wells of several immunoSEQ 96-well plates, and each plate served as one replicate. For sorted subsets, about 0.2 ug genomic DNA, equal to some 30,000 T cell genomes, was loaded into each replicate PCR. Purified libraries were quantified with a Qubit 3.0 fluorometer, sized on a Bioanalyzer 2100, and re-quantified with the KAPA Library Quantification kit. Every immunoSEQ 96-well plate was sequenced on a dedicated single-read 150-cycle Illumina NextSeq 550 flow cell. Concerning the study's data processing: Because the immunoSEQ output included only junctional sequences and no quality scores, the filtering could not be the same as the filtering used for full-length reads. Sequences were annotated with PyIR, a Python wrapper for IgBLAST v1.9, and V/J genes and CDR3 were assigned using IMGT germline references. Reads with weak V/J assignments (E-value above 1e-6), missing CDR3, stop codons, out-of-frame junctions, or ambiguous translated residues were removed. V3J clonotypes were defined as sequences sharing an identical inferred V gene, J gene, and CDR3 amino acid sequence. Percentage overlap between repertoires was calculated by dividing the number of shared unique clonotypes by the size of the smaller repertoire. Repertoire richness was assessed with RTK rarefaction, the Chao1 estimator, and Recon v2.1 estimates of unobserved clonotypes. Generation probabilities were computed with OLGA for all TCRbeta clonotypes obtained by the gDNA method from a few donors. TCRdb limited this immuneACCESS table to in-frame rearrangements with V and J called. A share of clones is missing; checked studies link under half to unresolved V genes, and the rest is unexplained. The V and J calls and clone size were taken over from that table, and D and trimming were inferred from the DNA. This sample gives 180,000 or so clones in total; over 85% of them show up just once. 0.067% of the sample is taken by the ten largest.

Donors were healthy HIV-negative adults with no recently reported acute infections or vaccinations. Every donor was a Caucasian adult residing in Nashville, Tennessee, USA. CD4+ T cells were enriched by magnetic negative selection; naive cells were then positively selected on CD45RA, and the negative fraction formed the memory subset. Blood was obtained by leukapheresis, after which PBMCs were separated by Ficoll-Histopaque density gradient centrifugation and cryopreserved in liquid nitrogen vapor phase. Purity and quantity of every magnetically sorted T cell population were checked by analytical flow cytometry. Genomic DNA was isolated from each sorted fraction and quantified by UV absorbance on a Nanodrop 2000c. V is clipped by 1 base and J by 4 bases, and the sequence between their germline boundaries is 5 bases long. Measured from the cysteine to the phenylalanine, the CDR3 is 11 residues long. The only DNA kept is the CDR3, 33 bases in frame from the first base. The germline V gene (reference sequence) provides CDR1 GTSNPN and CDR2 SVGIG.

Points the paper makes about the study in general: Naive subsets generally had larger estimated clonotype richness than memory subsets. Only blood was sampled, and tissue TCR repertoires likely differ from those in blood. Because the study included only a small number of donors, the genetic and exposure-history diversity represented was limited. Rarefaction of sorted-subset datasets indicated incomplete sequencing despite the large sequencing depth. Pairwise subsampling led to the expectation that sequencing depth would affect the degree of clonotype sharing among donors. Across a few donors, approximately 5% of naive CD4, roughly 3.4% of naive CD8, about 2.3% of memory CD4, and 0.4% of memory CD8 clonotypes were shared. Clonotypes shared by all four sorted-subset donors showed higher generation probabilities than non-shared clonotypes.

Sequencing was performed on naive CD4+ T cells sorted from blood. The sample's cell subset or site, from its label and the paper: CD45RA+ positively selected. Here the chain combines TRBV30 and TRBJ2-7, with the D segment identity uncertain. The clonotype was recovered from a woman aged 30 to 39 in good health. CDR3 sequence: CAWSDRYEQYF. The base sequence is TGTGCCTGGAGTGATAGGTACGAGCAGTACTTC.